Below, one T cell receptor beta chain is given with its context. The antigen it recognizes is unknown. Base-call qualities are not available, and no considerably larger clone is one nucleotide away. The sample is drawn from a study of shared clonotypes between healthy human individuals (dated by TCRdb to the early 2020s). About the full investigation: The cohort included a few men and two women between 18 and 49 years of age. For each donor, CD4 naive and CD4 memory were each given three plates, CD8 naive was given two plates, and CD8 memory was given one plate. To estimate repertoire size and how much clonotypes are shared between individuals, the study performed deep sequencing of blood TCR repertoires from roughly five healthy adults. Different laboratories and diverse techniques were used to prepare libraries and sequence TCR repertoires, to increase sequencing depth and limit assay-specific biases. Per donor, leukapheresis produced somewhere between about 0.94 and 8.9 billion PBMCs. The investigation overall reported the following: Based on pairwise subsampling, the degree of clonotype sharing among donors was expected to be affected by sequencing depth. Only blood was sampled, and tissue TCR repertoires likely differ from those in blood. Naive subsets generally had larger estimated clonotype richness than memory subsets. Because the study included a small number of donors, the genetic and exposure-history diversity represented was limited. Roughly 5.2% of naive CD4, 3% to 4% of naive CD8, approximately 2.2% of memory CD4, and about 0.4% of memory CD8 clonotypes were shared across four donors. Compared with non-shared clonotypes, clonotypes shared by all four sorted-subset donors had higher generation probabilities. Rarefaction of sorted-subset datasets indicated incomplete sequencing despite the large sequencing depth.

CD8 naive samples consisted of CD45RO-negative cells that were positively selected for CCR7, yielding a CD45RA+CCR7+ population without TemRA cells. Donors were healthy HIV-negative adults with no recently reported acute infections or vaccinations. Only Caucasian adults living in Nashville, Tennessee, USA were represented among the donors. Blood was collected by leukapheresis, and PBMCs were isolated by Ficoll-Histopaque density gradient centrifugation and then cryopreserved in liquid nitrogen vapor phase. Analytical flow cytometry was used to check the purity and quantity of every magnetically sorted T cell population. Each sorted fraction had its genomic DNA isolated and then quantified by UV absorbance on a Nanodrop 2000c. TCR CDR3 regions were amplified from genomic DNA by multiplex PCR using the deep immunoSEQ assay. Extracted genomic DNA from each cell subset was distributed evenly across all wells of several immunoSEQ 96-well plates, and each plate was treated as a replicate. For sorted subsets, 200 to 250 ng genomic DNA, equal to about 30,000 T cell genomes, was loaded into each replicate PCR. Purified libraries were measured with a Qubit 3.0 fluorometer, size-checked on a Bioanalyzer 2100, and measured again with the KAPA Library Quantification kit. Each immunoSEQ 96-well plate was sequenced on its own single-read 150-cycle Illumina NextSeq 550 flow cell. The study's processing was this. The immunoSEQ output contained only junctional sequences without quality scores, so filtering could not match that applied to full-length reads. Sequences were annotated with PyIR, a Python wrapper for IgBLAST v1.9, and V/J genes and CDR3 were assigned using IMGT germline references. Reads were removed for weak V/J assignments (E-value above 1e-6), missing CDR3, stop codons, out-of-frame junctions, or ambiguous translated residues. V3J clonotypes were defined by identical inferred V gene, J gene, and CDR3 amino acid sequence. The percentage overlap between two repertoires was calculated by dividing the number of shared unique clonotypes by the size of the smaller repertoire. Three approaches were used to assess repertoire richness: RTK rarefaction, the Chao1 estimator, and Recon v2.1 estimates of unobserved clonotypes. Generation probabilities were computed with OLGA for all TCRbeta clonotypes obtained by the gDNA method from several donors. The table comes from immuneACCESS by way of TCRdb, which keeps in-frame sequences with V and J called. Part of the clones is missing from these tables; in studies checked, under half for an unresolved V gene and the rest for unknown reasons. The D gene and trimming were derived from the DNA, and the V and J assignments and clone size from that table. This sample comprises about 2.2 million clones, approximately 92% of them detected only once. The ten largest make up over 1.5% of the sample.

Inclusive of the bounding cysteine and phenylalanine, the CDR3 is 16 residues long. Of the read, only the CDR3 DNA is kept; its 48 bases are in frame from base 1. CDR1 and CDR2, per the germline V gene (reference sequence), are SEHNR and FQNEAQ. Between the V and J ends, shortened by 5 bases and 7 bases respectively, the junction contains 21 bases. This TCR was sampled from a man between 18 and 35 years old in good health. Some clones in this sample may be carry-over from other donors' samples. Material for sequencing was naive CD8+ T cells from PBMCs. The sample's cell subset or site, from its label and the paper: CD45RA+CCR7+. The chain employs TRBV7-9 and TRBJ1-3, and TRBD1 may be the D gene, going by 6 matching bases. The DNA sequence is TGTGCCAGCAGCCCTTCAGGGGCCCGACAGTGGAACACCATATATTTT. It encodes CASSPSGARQWNTIYF.